These T cell receptor beta chains were read from a single sample in a study of blood T cell repertoires in COVID-19. The data were produced by immunoSEQ multiplex PCR, yet TCRdb's version contains in-frame clones alone and is incomplete. This table holds about 72,000 clones, approximately 88% found once. The material sequenced was peripheral blood. These receptors all come from a man aged 45-65 years with acute or convalescent COVID-19. Each CDR3 is given with its conserved first and last residue. A D gene is named only where the DNA matches it firmly. Size tells how often a clone was seen (once, few, many) or the class of an expanded clone, and some rows leave it out.

D gene,J gene,V gene,clone size,CDR3 protein,CDR3 DNA
-,TRBJ1-6,TRBV18,-,CASSPGQDNSPLHF,TGTGCCAGCTCACCGGGGCAGGATAATTCACCCCTCCACTTT
-,TRBJ1-6,TRBV12-5,-,CASAPSRGVDNSPLHF,TGTGCTAGTGCCCCTTCCCGCGGGGTAGATAATTCACCCCTCCACTTT
-,TRBJ1-5,TRBV28,-,CASSVYSNQPQHF,TGTGCCAGCAGCGTATATAGCAATCAGCCCCAGCATTTT
-,TRBJ1-6,TRBV4-1,-,CASSQAPGQGNSPLHF,TGCGCCAGCAGCCAAGCTCCGGGGCAGGGGAATTCACCCCTCCACTTT
-,TRBJ1-5,TRBV7-2,-,CASSLLRQPQHF,TGTGCCAGCAGCTTACTCCGGCAGCCCCAGCATTTT
-,TRBJ1-2,TRBV29-1,few,CSGFGGPNYGYTF,TGCAGCGGGTTCGGGGGGCCCAACTATGGCTACACCTTC
TRBD1,TRBJ1-1,TRBV6-5,-,CASSFQGGFNAEAFF,TGTGCCAGCAGTTTCCAGGGGGGTTTCAACGCTGAAGCTTTCTTT
TRBD2,TRBJ2-1,TRBV24-1,-,CATSGGGASDEQFF,TGTGCCACCAGTGGCGGGGGGGCGAGCGATGAGCAGTTCTTC
-,TRBJ2-2,TRBV21-1,-,CASSKRGTSDTGELFF,TGTGCCAGCAGCAAACGGGGGACTAGTGACACCGGGGAGCTGTTTTTT
TRBD1,TRBJ1-5,TRBV3-1/TRBV3-2,-,CASSQGTGGWQPQHF,TGTGCCAGCAGCCAAGGGACAGGGGGTTGGCAGCCCCAGCATTTT
-,TRBJ1-2,TRBV5-1,medium-sized,CASSWWGRYGYTF,TGCGCCAGCAGCTGGTGGGGCCGCTATGGCTACACCTTC
-,TRBJ1-1,TRBV3-1/TRBV3-2,once,CASSPPSRSGTEAFF,TGTGCCAGCAGCCCCCCCTCGAGGTCGGGGACTGAAGCTTTCTTT
TRBD2,TRBJ2-3,TRBV5-1,-,CASREQAGEITDTQYF,TGCGCCAGCAGGGAACAAGCGGGGGAGATCACAGATACGCAGTATTTT
TRBD1,TRBJ1-2,TRBV19,-,CASRPPGQGKPQFYGYTF,TGTGCCAGTAGGCCTCCGGGACAGGGGAAGCCCCAATTCTATGGCTACACCTTC
TRBD2,TRBJ2-3,TRBV9,-,CASSVGILAGDTQYF,TGTGCCAGCAGCGTAGGTATACTAGCGGGGGATACGCAGTATTTT
TRBD1,TRBJ2-5,TRBV5-1,once,CASSLLGRGQGETQYF,TGCGCCAGCAGCTTGTTAGGGAGAGGACAGGGGGAGACCCAGTACTTC
-,TRBJ1-3,TRBV29-1,-,CSVEDIATSGNTIYF,TGCAGCGTTGAAGATATAGCCACCTCTGGAAACACCATATATTTT
TRBD2,TRBJ2-7,TRBV4-1,once,CASSQVPSGDYEQYF,TGCGCCAGCAGCCAAGTTCCTAGCGGGGACTACGAGCAGTACTTC
TRBD1,TRBJ1-5,TRBV5-1,-,CASSWDRPSNQPQHF,TGCGCCAGCAGCTGGGACAGGCCTAGCAATCAGCCCCAGCATTTT
-,TRBJ2-5,TRBV7-2,-,CASSHPVAGQETQYF,TGTGCCAGCAGCCACCCGGTGGCAGGGCAAGAGACCCAGTACTTC
-,TRBJ2-6,TRBV6-5,-,CASSYSTVSGANVLTF,TGTGCCAGCAGTTACTCTACAGTGTCTGGGGCCAACGTCCTGACTTTC
TRBD1,TRBJ1-3,TRBV19,-,CASKGTGRGNTIYF,TGTGCCAGTAAAGGGACAGGGCGCGGAAACACCATATATTTT
-,TRBJ2-2,TRBV12-3/TRBV12-4,-,CASSPDTGELFF,TGTGCCAGCAGCCCGGACACCGGGGAGCTGTTTTTT
-,TRBJ1-5,TRBV5-8,-,CASSLGRSQHF,TGTGCCAGCAGCTTGGGCAGGTCCCAGCATTTT
-,TRBJ2-1,TRBV7-8,-,CASSIRQWGGEQFF,TGTGCCAGCAGCATACGACAGTGGGGTGGTGAGCAGTTCTTC
TRBD1,TRBJ2-6,TRBV3-1/TRBV3-2,-,CASSPTGASGANVLTF,TGTGCCAGCAGCCCTACAGGGGCCTCTGGGGCCAACGTCCTGACTTTC
TRBD2,TRBJ2-7,TRBV6-5,-,CASNGGETYEQYF,TGTGCCAGCAACGGGGGGGAAACCTACGAGCAGTACTTC
TRBD1,TRBJ1-3,TRBV9,-,CASSVATGGGNTIYF,TGTGCCAGCAGCGTAGCTACAGGGGGAGGAAACACCATATATTTT
-,TRBJ2-2,TRBV9,-,CASSVGLNTGELFF,TGTGCCAGCAGCGTCGGACTTAACACCGGGGAGCTGTTTTTT
-,TRBJ2-2,TRBV9,-,CASSVGGGAGELFF,TGTGCCAGCAGCGTAGGAGGGGGGGCCGGGGAGCTGTTTTTT
TRBD2,TRBJ2-7,TRBV28,once,CASGTSGGIYEQYF,TGTGCCAGCGGTACTAGCGGGGGGATTTACGAGCAGTACTTC
-,TRBJ2-5,TRBV10-3,-,CAISESMPRGETQYF,TGTGCCATCAGTGAGTCGATGCCCCGAGGGGAGACCCAGTACTTC
TRBD2,TRBJ2-2,TRBV6-6,-,CASSYRSGGWTGELFF,TGTGCCAGCAGTTACCGTAGCGGGGGTTGGACCGGGGAGCTGTTTTTT
TRBD1,TRBJ1-6,TRBV10-1,few,CASRGQGSYNSPLHF,TGCGCCAGCAGGGGACAGGGAAGTTATAATTCACCCCTCCACTTT
-,TRBJ1-4,TRBV24-1,-,CAIRPRGTTNTTNEKLFF,TGTGCCATTCGTCCCCGGGGGACCACCAATACAACTAATGAAAAACTGTTTTTT
-,TRBJ1-2,TRBV19,-,CASTLAGHYGYTF,TGTGCCAGTACCCTAGCAGGCCACTATGGCTACACCTTC
TRBD2,TRBJ2-3,TRBV3-1/TRBV3-2,-,CASSQAVASGVTQYF,TGTGCCAGCAGCCAAGCGGTCGCCAGCGGGGTAACGCAGTATTTT
-,TRBJ2-1,TRBV7-3,-,CASSPTTYNEQFF,TGTGCCAGCAGCCCAACTACTTACAATGAGCAGTTCTTC
-,TRBJ2-5,TRBV25-1,-,CASSETRRETQYF,TGTGCCAGCAGTGAAACTAGACGGGAGACCCAGTACTTC
-,TRBJ2-4,TRBV29-1,-,CSAVVPEITLAKNIQYF,TGCAGCGCTGTAGTCCCGGAGATTACTCTAGCCAAAAACATTCAGTACTTC
-,TRBJ2-1,TRBV25-1,-,CASSEPGQYNEQFF,TGTGCCAGCAGTGAACCCGGACAGTACAATGAGCAGTTCTTC
-,TRBJ1-5,TRBV19,few,CASTTPGNSNQPQHF,TGTGCCAGTACCACCCCAGGAAATAGCAATCAGCCCCAGCATTTT
-,TRBJ2-2,TRBV6-6,-,CASSYRQLTGELFF,TGTGCCAGCAGTTACAGACAGCTCACCGGGGAGCTGTTTTTT
-,TRBJ1-1,TRBV12-2,-,CASRRRGVNTEAFF,TGTGCAAGTCGCCGGCGGGGGGTGAACACTGAAGCTTTCTTT
TRBD1,TRBJ1-2,TRBV18,-,CASSPAGTVLDGYTF,TGTGCCAGCTCACCTGCCGGGACAGTACTAGATGGCTACACCTTC
TRBD1,TRBJ1-5,TRBV19,few,CASQRPGQGLGQPQHF,TGTGCCAGCCAAAGACCGGGACAGGGCCTCGGGCAGCCCCAGCATTTT